These 8 T cell receptor beta chains came from one sample sequenced in a study of molecular identifiers for immune sequencing clone quantification. TCRdb reprocessed the PCR reads with MiXCR, giving one entry per CDR3 protein. The sample consists of 79,000 or so distinct CDR3 sequences, around a quarter of them appearing once. The sequenced sample consisted of naive CD8+ T cells from blood, with Jurkat cell RNA spiked in. Subset: FACS-sorted CD8+CD4-CCR7+CD45RA+ naive T cells. The source of these receptors is a human donor in good health. Some libraries in this study had Jurkat cell RNA spiked in.

Details on this clonotype: A much larger clonotype is one base distant, so this may be a read error. The chain couples TRBV19 to TRBJ1-1; unclear D gene. There are 12 residues in the CDR3. Trimming stripped 9 bases from V and 0 bases from J, with 8 bases between. CDR1 and CDR2 (germline): LNHDA, SQIVND (reference sequence). CDR3 amino acids: CARSYMNTEAFF. Here the CDR3 DNA reads TGTGCCAGGAGCTATATGAACACTGAAGCTTTCTTT.

This rearrangement joins TRBV15 to TRBJ2-7; no definite D call. V was shortened by 8 bases and J by 7 bases, with 15 bases between the two germline ends. Per the germline V gene, CDR1 is LNHNV and CDR2 is YYDKDF (reference sequence). The CDR3 loop spans 12 amino acids. This CDR3 reads CATGVFGQEQYF. Written as DNA, the CDR3 is TGTGCCACCGGCGTTTTTGGGCAGGAGCAGTACTTC.

This clonotype turned up a few times. CDR3 in DNA: TGTGCCAGCAGTGAAGTTCCGGGATCCTACGAGCAGTACTTC. Amino acid sequence: CASSEVPGSYEQYF. The chain uses TRBV6-1 and TRBJ2-7, with D perhaps TRBD2 (5 bases). Germline-derived CDR1 and CDR2 are MNHNS and SASEGT. The CDR3 contains 14 residues. The germline V and J ends were trimmed by 1 base and 1 base, with 8 bases remaining between them.

This clonotype has a handful of counts. The rearrangement joins TRBV29-1 to TRBJ2-1, with 8 positions matching TRBD1. Germline CDR1 SQVTM, CDR2 ANQGSEA. V shed 3 bases, J shed 0 bases, and the junction held 7 bases outside the gene matches. The CDR3 covers 16 residues. CDR3 sequence: CSVDFGQGLSYNEQFF. CDR3 in DNA: TGCAGCGTTGATTTCGGACAGGGACTCTCCTACAATGAGCAGTTCTTC.

This clonotype has at least ten counts. The chain combines TRBV4-3 with TRBJ2-3, with D possibly being TRBD1 or TRBD2 (6 bases each). Looked up from germline, CDR1 is LGHNA and CDR2 is YSLEER. V was clipped by 3 bases and J by 3 bases, with 19 bases between them. The CDR3 loop spans 17 amino acids. The CDR3 sequence is CASSQGVGTGATDTQYF. CDR3 in DNA: TGCGCCAGCAGCCAGGGGGTGGGGACGGGGGCGACAGATACGCAGTATTTT.

This clonotype appeared many times. This chain uses TRBV30 with TRBJ2-3, with D possibly TRBD1 on 6 matching bases. CDR3 length: 15 amino acids. V gave up 4 bases and J gave up 0 bases, with 14 bases separating them. The germline V gene encodes CDR1 GTSNPN and CDR2 SVGIG (reference sequence). CDR3: CAWTGGGTSTDTQYF. DNA for the CDR3: TGTGCCTGGACTGGGGGCGGAACTAGCACAGATACGCAGTATTTT. Full variable domain (remainder filled in from reference TRBV30 and TRBJ2-3): SQTIHQWPATLVQPVGSPLSLECTVEGTSNPNLYWYRQAAGRGLQLLFYSVGIGQISSEVPQNLSASRPQDRQFILSSKKLLLSDSGFYLCAWTGGGTSTDTQYFGPGTRLTVL.

This clonotype has a single count. One end of the junction is discordant with germline, which a read error may explain. The chain employs TRBV2 and TRBJ1-2; no definite D call. The germline CDR1 and CDR2 sequences are SNHLY and FYNNEI. This CDR3 is built from 15 residues. In nucleotides, the CDR3 is TGTGCCAGCAGTGGAGCCCGGGCATCTAACTATGGCAACACCTTC. Protein product: CASSGARASNYGNTF.

This clonotype has more than one count but fewer than ten. The junction departs from germline at one end; a sequencing error may be responsible. The gene calls are TRBV5-3 and TRBJ1-5; TRBD1 is a possible D gene (5 bases). TRBV5-3 belongs to the ORF category, with a function that is uncertain. The CDR3 is made up of 15 amino acids. The CDR3 loop reads CASSSGGGSSQPQHF. DNA for the CDR3: TGTGCCAGCAGCTCCGGGGGTGGCTCAAGTCAGCCCCAGCATTTT.